This TCR beta chain was captured in a study of cytomegalovirus exposure and HLA in healthy donors. Amplification used 60 Vbeta primers and 13 Jbeta primers. Repertoires were generated with immunoSEQ multiplex PCR, while TCRdb's copy carries only in-frame clones and drops some. The sample lists under 200,000 clones, 75% to 90% seen once, with approximately 0.31% in the top ten. The CDR3 covers 17 residues. Unmatched junction bases numbered 11, after V lost 0 bases and J lost 3 bases. Germline CDR1 is GTSNPN and CDR2 is SVGIG (reference sequence). Sequencing used PBMCs. The sequence came from a woman in her 30s in good health and CMV-seronegative. The chain joins TRBV30 to TRBJ2-3; 8 bases align to TRBD2. In DNA form, the CDR3 reads TGTGCCTGGAGTGTACCCGCCGCGGGGGGCGTGACAGATACGCAGTATTTT. Encoded protein: CAWSVPAAGGVTDTQYF.